This T cell receptor beta chain was profiled in a study of T cells in Graves' hyperthyroidism and ophthalmopathy. Study-level background: Peripheral blood draws took place at initial diagnosis, ahead of any treatment. Study-level findings and limits: A 13 V-J model separated ophthalmopathy from stable hyperthyroidism.

This clonotype has more than one count but fewer than ten. Its antigen is not known. Amplified regions were TCR beta CDR3 sequences from RNA transcripts. The HTBI primer set was used in a first-round RT-PCR of the TCR CDR3. TCRdb re-called the multiplex PCR reads through MiXCR, storing one row per CDR3 protein. The sample records hundreds of thousands of distinct CDR3 sequences, roughly 14% being singletons. With V trimmed by 2 bases and J by 2 bases, 3 bases remained unmatched. The CDR3 contains 15 residues. The germline gives CDR1 SGHAT, CDR2 FQNNGV. Sample: blood. This clonotype was sampled from a man younger than 35 with Graves' ophthalmopathy. J is TRBJ2-1 and V is TRBV11-2; 7 bases are a match to TRBD1. The CDR3 is CASSLYQGAYNEQFF. CDR3 bases: TGTGCCAGCAGCTTATACCAGGGGGCCTACAATGAGCAGTTCTTC.